The subject of this entry is one T cell receptor (beta chain). This clonotype has only a few counts. Its antigen remains unidentified. The record has no base qualities; no much larger clone is one base away. The CDR3 sequence holds 16 residues, the cysteine and phenylalanine included. Only CDR3 DNA remains: 48 bases, in frame from the first base. V loses 4 bases at its end and J loses 3 bases; junction bases beyond the gene matches: 8. CDR1 and CDR2, per the germline V gene, are SGHRS and YFSETQ. The intended sense of this specimen's treatment or condition label: allogeneic hematopoietic cell transplantation with graft depleted of TCRalphabeta T cells and CD19 B cells. Transplant recipients were children who received TCRalphabeta/CD19-depleted allogeneic hematopoietic cell grafts. The receptor library was made with PCR. For sequencing, an Illumina HiSeq 2500 was employed. Molecular barcoding was employed in the preparation of TCR libraries, with unique molecular identifiers being used to normalize TCRbeta repertoire quantification. TCRdb passed the public sequencing reads through fastp at Q25 and MiXCR, retaining productive beta sequences. Entries that share a CDR3 protein sequence are merged under the most common genes and DNA. Recorded for this sample are some 830,000 distinct CDR3 sequences; 15% to 20% of them occurred a single time. About 4.6% of the sample is held by the ten biggest clonotypes.

The data were taken from a study of T-cell reconstitution after alpha-beta-depleted transplantation in children (dated by TCRdb to the mid-2010s). In the study overall: Using TCR repertoire profiling, the study followed T-cell immune reconstitution in a quantitative way in children after TCRalphabeta/CD19-depleted allogeneic hematopoietic cell transplantation.

Broad study findings and their caveats: The apparently early alphabetaT-cell count recovery about two months after transplant was reportedly dependent on only several hundred rapidly expanded clones derived from non-depleted graft cells. Hyperexpanded clone frequencies declined over subsequent months; after one year, T-cell counts and TCRbeta diversity were mostly attributed to newly produced T cells. The high TCRbeta diversity at day 60 in some patients was ascribed to recipient T cells and intrathymic progenitors that had survived conditioning.

The chain is made from TRBV5-1 and TRBJ2-1, and TRBD2 aligns with 9 junction nucleotides. The TCR sequence derives from a male patient younger than 18 who had a stem cell transplant for acute lymphoblastic leukemia, so the T cells may come from the graft donor. Sequencing was performed on PBMCs, mostly from graft donor cells, taken 360 days after TCRalphabeta/CD19-depleted stem cell transplant. The CDR3 region: CASSPYSGRLYNEQFF. In nucleotides, the sequence is TGCGCCAGCAGCCCCTATAGCGGGAGACTCTACAATGAGCAGTTCTTC.